One sample yielded the 8 T cell receptor beta chains listed below, sequenced in a study of cytomegalovirus exposure and HLA in healthy donors. The PCR contained 60 Vbeta and 13 Jbeta primers. This table comes from immunoSEQ multiplex PCR, and its TCRdb copy is limited to in-frame clones, with some not included. Counted here are around 150,000 clones, 75% to 85% occurring once; the ten biggest clones make up 3.5%. The specimen was PBMCs. The receptors come from a human donor in good health.

V and J are TRBV7-2 and TRBJ2-7; possibly TRBD2 for D (5 bases). The V end was cut by 5 bases, the J end by 4 bases, with 12 bases between. The CDR3 covers 13 residues. In germline, CDR1 is SGHTA, CDR2 FQGNSA. CDR3 region: CASSPRTGYEQYF. The CDR3, as DNA: TGTGCCAGCAGCCCCCGGACGGGATACGAGCAGTACTTC.

The J gene is TRBJ2-2, the V gene TRBV5-1, with TRBD1 matching over 10 bases. J lost 0 bases, V lost 4 bases, and 12 bases had no gene match. Per germline, CDR1 SGHRS and CDR2 YFSETQ. CDR3 length: 19 residues. CDR3 DNA sequence: TGCGCCAGCAGCCCGAGACAGGGGGCTTTCGGCACGAACACCGGGGAGCTGTTTTTT. It yields the protein CASSPRQGAFGTNTGELFF.

The V and J genes are TRBV7-6 and TRBJ2-3, with TRBD2 identical over 14 bases. Per the germline V gene, CDR1 is SGHVS and CDR2 is FNYEAQ. This CDR3 has 15 amino acids. Unmatched junction bases numbered 5, after V lost 3 bases and J lost 9 bases. CDR3 sequence: CASSFETSGRGTQYF. The CDR3 nucleotides read TGTGCCAGCAGCTTCGAGACTAGCGGGAGGGGAACGCAGTATTTT.

V usage is TRBV6-5 and J usage is TRBJ2-5; D might be TRBD1 (7 bases). CDR1 is MNHEY, CDR2 SVGAGI, per germline. This CDR3 is built from 15 residues. V lost 7 bases and J 6 bases, leaving 21 bases between the germline ends. The CDR3, as DNA: TGTGCCAGCATATCCCCCGGAGGGGGCGAAAAGACCCAGTACTTC. Protein product: CASISPGGGEKTQYF.

This chain joins TRBV28 and TRBJ2-7; D might be TRBD2 (5 bases). There are 17 residues in the CDR3. The germline CDR1 and CDR2 sequences are MDHEN and SYDVKM. Trimming took 7 bases from V and 3 from J, leaving 25 bases between them. The CDR3 DNA is TGTGCCAGCACCCCCGGCGGACTCAATCTCTATCACTACGAGCAGTACTTC. Amino acids: CASTPGGLNLYHYEQYF.

The V call is TRBV18, the J call TRBJ2-3; D remains unclear. This CDR3 has 15 residues. Germline V gene sequence: CDR1 KGHSH, CDR2 LQKENI. V gave up 0 bases and J gave up 6 bases, with 13 bases separating them. The CDR3 DNA follows: TGTGCCAGCTCACCACCTCTTGCAGAAGTGGATACGCAGTATTTT. Amino acids: CASSPPLAEVDTQYF.

V and J are TRBV6-1 and TRBJ1-1; no definite D call. The germline V and J ends were trimmed by 8 bases and 3 bases, with 7 bases remaining between them. The CDR3 covers 11 residues. Germline CDR1 and CDR2: MNHNS and SASEGT. CDR3 region: CASAGYTEAFF. In DNA form, the CDR3 reads TGTGCCAGCGCAGGTTACACTGAAGCTTTCTTT.

The chain joins TRBV5-5 to TRBJ2-7; D is perhaps TRBD1 (5 bases). Germline CDR1 SGHKS, CDR2 YYEKEE (reference sequence). Trimming cost V 6 bases and J 2 bases, with 15 bases left between them. The CDR3 sequence is 14 residues long. The CDR3 region is CASINRTLTYEQYF. The CDR3 DNA follows: TGTGCCAGCATCAACAGGACGTTAACCTACGAGCAGTACTTC.